This TCR beta chain appears in the sequencing data of a study of Graves' ophthalmopathy and Graves' hyperthyroidism. The study, taken as a whole, reports: A majority of expanded thyroid clonotypes exceeding 0.001 frequency were likewise present in blood.

Using RNA transcripts, the TCR beta CDR3 regions were amplified. First-round RT-PCR employed HTBI primers, with a second-round multiplex PCR after it. A single record per CDR3 protein comes from TCRdb applying MiXCR to the multiplex PCR reads. The table has tens of thousands of distinct CDR3 sequences, approximately 52% seen once. CDR3 length: 17 amino acids. Germline trimming cut 4 bases from V and 0 bases from J; bases unmatched to any gene: 3. Germline lookup yields CDR1 SGHRS and CDR2 YFSETQ. This clonotype was counted at least ten times. The target antigen is unknown. The evidence that diagnosis relied on was clinical symptoms, serum thyroxine, TRAb, thyroid ultrasound and orbital computed tomography.

This TCR was sampled from an adult man with Graves' ophthalmopathy. The chain links TRBV5-1 to TRBJ2-5, with TRBD2 matching over 16 bases. The specimen was peripheral blood. The CDR3 sequence is CASSPGLAGGHQETQYF. The CDR3 DNA reads as TGCGCCAGCAGCCCGGGACTAGCGGGGGGGCACCAAGAGACCCAGTACTTC.